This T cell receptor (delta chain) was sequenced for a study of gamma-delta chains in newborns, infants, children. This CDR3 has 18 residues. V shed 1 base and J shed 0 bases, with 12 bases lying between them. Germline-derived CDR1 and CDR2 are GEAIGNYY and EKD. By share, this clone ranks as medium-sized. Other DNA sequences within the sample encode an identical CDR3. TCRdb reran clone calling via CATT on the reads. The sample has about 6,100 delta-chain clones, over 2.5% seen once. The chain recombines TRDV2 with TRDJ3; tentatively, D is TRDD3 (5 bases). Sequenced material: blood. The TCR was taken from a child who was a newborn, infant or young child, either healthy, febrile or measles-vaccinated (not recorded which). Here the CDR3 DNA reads TGTGCCTGTGACACGACGGGATTTAGCTCCTGGGACACCCGACAGATGTTTTTC. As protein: CACDTTGFSSWDTRQMFF.